This record concerns one TCR beta chain sequence. Its antigen is undetermined. The protocol was immunoSEQ multiplex PCR, while the TCRdb copy is restricted to in-frame clones and leaves out a portion. The sample consists of approximately 89,000 clones, 70% to 90% of them appearing once. This CDR3 has 15 amino acids. Germline V gene lookup returns CDR1 SGHTA and CDR2 FQGNSA. The V gene end was trimmed by 2 bases and the J gene end by 0 bases; junction bases not matched to a gene: 2. The data derive from a study of T cell responses to AZD1222 COVID-19 vaccine. As for the study in general: Second doses at about 4 or about 12 weeks were pooled.

Regarding the study as a whole: Females outnumbered males among donors, who were mostly white British; clonal diversity was possibly underestimated.

Source: peripheral blood, taken on day 0 of AZD1222 vaccination. This receptor was obtained from an adult in good health. This chain joins TRBV7-2 and TRBJ2-7; 9 bases are a match to TRBD2. The CDR3 region has the DNA TGTGCCAGCAGCTTAAGCGGGGGGAGCTCCTACGAGCAGTACTTC. Amino acid sequence: CASSLSGGSSYEQYF.